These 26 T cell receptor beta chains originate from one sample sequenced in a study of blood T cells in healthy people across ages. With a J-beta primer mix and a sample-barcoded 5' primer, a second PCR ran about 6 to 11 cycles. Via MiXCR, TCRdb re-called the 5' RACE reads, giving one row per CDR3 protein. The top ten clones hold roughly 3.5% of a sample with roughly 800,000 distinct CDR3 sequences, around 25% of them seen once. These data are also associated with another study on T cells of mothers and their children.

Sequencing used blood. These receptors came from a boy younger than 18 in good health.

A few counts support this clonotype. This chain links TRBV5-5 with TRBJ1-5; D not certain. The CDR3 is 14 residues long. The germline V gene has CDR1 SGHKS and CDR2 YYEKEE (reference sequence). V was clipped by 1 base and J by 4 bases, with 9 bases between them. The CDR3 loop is CASSLSTANQPQHF. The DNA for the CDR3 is TGTGCCAGCAGCTTGTCTACGGCTAATCAGCCCCAGCATTTT. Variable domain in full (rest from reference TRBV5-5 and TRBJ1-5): DAGVTQSPTHLIKTRGQQVTLRCSPISGHKSVSWYQQVLGQGPQFIFQYYEKEERGRGNFPDRFSARQFPNYSSELNVNALLLGDSALYLCASSLSTANQPQHFGDGTRLSIL.

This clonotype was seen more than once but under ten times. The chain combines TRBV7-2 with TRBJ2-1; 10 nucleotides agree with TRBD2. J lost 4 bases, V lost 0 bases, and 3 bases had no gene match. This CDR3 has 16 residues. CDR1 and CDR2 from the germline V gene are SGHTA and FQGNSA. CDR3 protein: CASSLAGTSAYNEQFF. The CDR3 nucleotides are TGTGCCAGCAGCTTAGCCGGGACTAGCGCGTACAATGAGCAGTTCTTC.

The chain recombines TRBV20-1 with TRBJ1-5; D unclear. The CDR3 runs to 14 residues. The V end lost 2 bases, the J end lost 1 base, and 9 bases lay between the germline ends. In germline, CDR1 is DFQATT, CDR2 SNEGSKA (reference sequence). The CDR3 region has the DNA TGCAGTGCTAGAACCGGGGAAAGCAATCAGCCCCAGCATTTT. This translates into CSARTGESNQPQHF.

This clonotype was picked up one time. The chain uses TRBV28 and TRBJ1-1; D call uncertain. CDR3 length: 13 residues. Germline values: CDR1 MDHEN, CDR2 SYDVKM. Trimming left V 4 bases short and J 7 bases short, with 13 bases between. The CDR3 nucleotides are TGTGCCAGCAGTTCATCCGAGGGTATTGAAGCTTTCTTT. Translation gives CASSSSEGIEAFF.

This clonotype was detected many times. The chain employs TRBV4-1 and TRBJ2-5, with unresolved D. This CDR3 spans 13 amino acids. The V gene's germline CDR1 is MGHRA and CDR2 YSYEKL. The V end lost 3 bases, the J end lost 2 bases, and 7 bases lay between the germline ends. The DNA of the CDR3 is TGCGCCAGCAGCCAGCCCTCACAAGAGACCCAGTACTTC. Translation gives CASSQPSQETQYF.

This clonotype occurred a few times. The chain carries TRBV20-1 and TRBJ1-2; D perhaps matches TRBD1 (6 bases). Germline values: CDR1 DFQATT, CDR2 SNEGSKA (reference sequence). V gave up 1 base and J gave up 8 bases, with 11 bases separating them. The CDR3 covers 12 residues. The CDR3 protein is CSARALQGGYTF. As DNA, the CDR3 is TGCAGTGCTAGAGCGTTACAGGGAGGCTACACCTTC.

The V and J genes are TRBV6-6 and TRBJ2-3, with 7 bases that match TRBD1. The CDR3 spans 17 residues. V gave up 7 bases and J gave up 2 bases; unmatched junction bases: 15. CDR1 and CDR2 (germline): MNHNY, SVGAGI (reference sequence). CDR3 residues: CASTRGSDRVITDTQYF. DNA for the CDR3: TGTGCCAGCACCAGGGGATCAGACAGGGTCATCACAGATACGCAGTATTTT.

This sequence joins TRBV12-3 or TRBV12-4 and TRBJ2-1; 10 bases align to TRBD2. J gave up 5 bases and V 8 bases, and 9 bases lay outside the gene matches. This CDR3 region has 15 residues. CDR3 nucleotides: TGTGCCAGCTCGGAGCGGGAGGGCTTGGACAATGAGCAGTTCTTC. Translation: CASSEREGLDNEQFF.

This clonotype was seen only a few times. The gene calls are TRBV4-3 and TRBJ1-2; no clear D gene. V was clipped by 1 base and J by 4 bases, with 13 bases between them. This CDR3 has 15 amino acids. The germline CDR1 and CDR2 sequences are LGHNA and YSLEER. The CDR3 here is CASSQVWPNTYGYTF. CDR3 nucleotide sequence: TGCGCCAGCAGCCAAGTGTGGCCTAATACCTATGGCTACACCTTC.

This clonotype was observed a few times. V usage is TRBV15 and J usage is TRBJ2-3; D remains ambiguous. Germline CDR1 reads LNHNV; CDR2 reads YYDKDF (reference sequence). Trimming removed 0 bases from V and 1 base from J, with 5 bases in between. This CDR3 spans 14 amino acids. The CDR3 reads CATSRDYGTDTQYF. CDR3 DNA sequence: TGTGCCACCAGCAGAGATTACGGCACAGATACGCAGTATTTT.

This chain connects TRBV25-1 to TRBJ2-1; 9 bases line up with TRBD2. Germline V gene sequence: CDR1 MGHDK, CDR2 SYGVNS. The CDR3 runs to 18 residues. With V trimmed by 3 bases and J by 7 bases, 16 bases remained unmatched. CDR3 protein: CASSDPRLSGSSGNEQFF. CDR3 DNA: TGTGCCAGCAGTGATCCTAGACTTAGCGGGAGTAGTGGAAATGAGCAGTTCTTC.

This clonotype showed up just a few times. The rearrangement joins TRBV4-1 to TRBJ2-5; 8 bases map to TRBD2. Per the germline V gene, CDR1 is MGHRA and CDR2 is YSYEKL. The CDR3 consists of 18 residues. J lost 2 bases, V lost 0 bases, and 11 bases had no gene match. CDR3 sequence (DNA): TGCGCCAGCAGCCAAGATTGGCCGGGAGGGAGGGGTCAAGAGACCCAGTACTTC. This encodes CASSQDWPGGRGQETQYF.

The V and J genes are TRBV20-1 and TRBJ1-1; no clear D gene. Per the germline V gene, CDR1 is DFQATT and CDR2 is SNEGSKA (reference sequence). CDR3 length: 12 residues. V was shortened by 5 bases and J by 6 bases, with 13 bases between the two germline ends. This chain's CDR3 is CSASGGISEAFF. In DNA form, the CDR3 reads TGCAGTGCTTCCGGAGGGATTTCTGAAGCTTTCTTT.

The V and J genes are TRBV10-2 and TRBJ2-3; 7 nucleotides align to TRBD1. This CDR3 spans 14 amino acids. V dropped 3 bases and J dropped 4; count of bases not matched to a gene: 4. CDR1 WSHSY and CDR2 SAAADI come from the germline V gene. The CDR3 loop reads CASSDLQGSDTQYF. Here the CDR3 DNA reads TGCGCCAGCAGTGATCTACAGGGGTCAGATACGCAGTATTTT.

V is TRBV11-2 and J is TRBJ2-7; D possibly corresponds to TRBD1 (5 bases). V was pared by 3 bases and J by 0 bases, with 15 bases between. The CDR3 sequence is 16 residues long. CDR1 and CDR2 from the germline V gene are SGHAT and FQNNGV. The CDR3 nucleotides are TGTGCCAGCAGCTTGGAAGGACACAAATCCTCCTACGAGCAGTACTTC. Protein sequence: CASSLEGHKSSYEQYF.

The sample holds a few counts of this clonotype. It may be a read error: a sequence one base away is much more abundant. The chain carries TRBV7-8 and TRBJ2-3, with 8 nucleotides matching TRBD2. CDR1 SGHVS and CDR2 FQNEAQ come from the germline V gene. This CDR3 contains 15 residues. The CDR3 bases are TGTGCCAGCAGTTTTCCGGGACTAGATTCGGATACGCAGTGTTTT. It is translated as CASSFPGLDSDTQCF.

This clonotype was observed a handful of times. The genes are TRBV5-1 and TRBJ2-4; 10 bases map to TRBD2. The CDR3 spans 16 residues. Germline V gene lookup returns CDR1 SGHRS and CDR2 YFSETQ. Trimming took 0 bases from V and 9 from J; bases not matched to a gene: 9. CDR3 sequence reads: CASSLDQRGGRVIQYF. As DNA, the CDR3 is TGCGCCAGCAGCTTGGATCAGCGGGGGGGCAGGGTCATTCAGTACTTC.

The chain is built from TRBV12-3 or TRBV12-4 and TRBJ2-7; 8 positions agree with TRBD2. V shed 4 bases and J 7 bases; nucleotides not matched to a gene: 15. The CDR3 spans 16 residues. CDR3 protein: CASSSTGLAGEREQYF. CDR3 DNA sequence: TGTGCCAGCAGTTCCACGGGGCTAGCGGGTGAACGGGAGCAGTACTTC.

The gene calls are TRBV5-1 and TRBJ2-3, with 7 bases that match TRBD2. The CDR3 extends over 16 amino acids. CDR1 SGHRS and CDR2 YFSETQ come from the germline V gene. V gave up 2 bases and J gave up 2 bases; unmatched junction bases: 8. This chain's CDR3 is CASSLGLADSTDTQYF. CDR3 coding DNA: TGCGCCAGCAGCTTAGGGCTAGCGGACTCCACAGATACGCAGTATTTT.

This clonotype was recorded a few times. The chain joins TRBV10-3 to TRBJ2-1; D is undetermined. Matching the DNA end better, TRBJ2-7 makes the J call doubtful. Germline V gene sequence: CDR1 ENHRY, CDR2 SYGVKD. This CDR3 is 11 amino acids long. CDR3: CAISGRNEQYF. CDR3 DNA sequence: TGTGCCATCAGTGGTCGGAACGAGCAGTACTTC.

CDR3 in DNA: TGCAGCATTAGCCTGGTGAACACTGAAGCTTTCTTT. Its protein is CSISLVNTEAFF. The J gene is TRBJ1-1, the V gene TRBV29-1; no definite D call. With 8 bases removed from V and 0 bases from J, the gap between germline ends came to 10 bases. The CDR3 has 12 residues. Germline values: CDR1 SQVTM, CDR2 ANQGSEA.

The CDR3: CSARDLFGNSYEQYF. The DNA for the CDR3 is TGCAGTGCTAGAGATCTGTTCGGGAACTCCTACGAGCAGTACTTC. The genes are TRBV20-1 and TRBJ2-1; TRBD2 might be the D (5 bases). Near its end, the DNA agrees better with TRBJ2-7, so the J call may be wrong. CDR3 length equals 15 residues. CDR1 is DFQATT and CDR2 is SNEGSKA in the germline V gene (reference sequence).

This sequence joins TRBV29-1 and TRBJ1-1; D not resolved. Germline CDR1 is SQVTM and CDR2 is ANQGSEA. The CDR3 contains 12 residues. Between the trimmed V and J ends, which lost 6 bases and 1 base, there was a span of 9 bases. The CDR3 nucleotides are TGCAGCGTCGACGGGTCGAACACTGAAGCTTTCTTT. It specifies CSVDGSNTEAFF.

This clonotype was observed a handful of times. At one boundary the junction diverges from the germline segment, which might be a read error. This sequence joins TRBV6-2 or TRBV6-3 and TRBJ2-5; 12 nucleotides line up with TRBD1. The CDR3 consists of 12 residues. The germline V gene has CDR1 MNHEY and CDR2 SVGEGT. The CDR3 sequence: CATFPGQGAKEF. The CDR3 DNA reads TGTGCCACCTTCCCGGGACAGGGGGCGAAGGAGTTC.

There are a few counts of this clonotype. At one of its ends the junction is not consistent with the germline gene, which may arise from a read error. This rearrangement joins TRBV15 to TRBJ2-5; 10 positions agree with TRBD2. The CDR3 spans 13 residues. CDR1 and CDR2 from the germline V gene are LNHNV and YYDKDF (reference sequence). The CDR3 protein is CATSRASGRDEFF. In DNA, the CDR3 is TGTGCCACCAGCAGAGCGAGCGGGAGGGATGAGTTCTTC.

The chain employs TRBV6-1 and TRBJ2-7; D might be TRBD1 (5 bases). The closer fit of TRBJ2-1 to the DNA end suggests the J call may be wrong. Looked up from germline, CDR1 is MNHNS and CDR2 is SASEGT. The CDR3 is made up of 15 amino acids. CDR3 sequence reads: CASRAGPRGPNEQFF. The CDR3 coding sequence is TGTGCCAGCAGAGCCGGCCCAAGGGGTCCCAATGAGCAGTTCTTC.